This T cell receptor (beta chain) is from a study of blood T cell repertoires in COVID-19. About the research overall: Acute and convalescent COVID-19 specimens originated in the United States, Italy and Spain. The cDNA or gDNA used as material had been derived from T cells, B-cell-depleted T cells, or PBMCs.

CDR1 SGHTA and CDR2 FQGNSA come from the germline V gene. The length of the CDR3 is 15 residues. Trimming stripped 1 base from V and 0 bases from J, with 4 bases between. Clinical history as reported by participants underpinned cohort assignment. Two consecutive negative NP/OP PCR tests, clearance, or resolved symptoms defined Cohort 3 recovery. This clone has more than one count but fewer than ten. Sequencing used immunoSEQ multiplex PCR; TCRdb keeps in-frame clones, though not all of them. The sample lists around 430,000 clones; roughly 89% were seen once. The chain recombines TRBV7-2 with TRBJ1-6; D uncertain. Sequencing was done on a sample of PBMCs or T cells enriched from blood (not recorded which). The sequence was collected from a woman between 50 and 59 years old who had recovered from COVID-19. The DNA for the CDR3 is TGTGCCAGCAGCTTAGTGAGCTCCTATAATTCACCCCTCCACTTT. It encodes CASSLVSSYNSPLHF.